The next 22 T cell receptor beta chains were all read from a single sample in a study of T-cell reconstitution after alpha-beta-depleted transplantation in children. A TCRbeta library incorporating unique molecular identifiers was prepared. One entry per CDR3 protein results from TCRdb running MiXCR on the PCR reads. The profile shows 200,000 to 300,000 distinct CDR3 sequences, roughly 24% of them singletons. This specimen consisted of PBMCs, obtained before TCRalphabeta/CD19-depleted stem cell transplant. These TCRs come from a girl aged 2-9 years with Fanconi anemia, due to receive a stem cell transplant.

This clonotype was seen a single time. J is TRBJ1-1 and V is TRBV20-1; 9 nucleotides align to TRBD1. The CDR3 extends over 18 amino acids. CDR1 and CDR2 (germline): DFQATT, SNEGSKA (reference sequence). CDR3 residues: CCARRPQGAIRLGTEAFF. CDR3 DNA sequence: TGCTGCGCTAGACGACCACAGGGGGCGATAAGGTTGGGCACTGAAGCTTTCTTT.

This clonotype occurred a few times. This chain joins TRBV5-1 and TRBJ2-2; a possible D gene is TRBD1 (6 bases). The CDR3 loop spans 16 amino acids. V was trimmed by 3 bases and J by 0 bases, leaving 12 bases between them. Per the germline V gene, CDR1 is SGHRS and CDR2 is YFSETQ. CDR3 sequence (DNA): TGCGCCAGCAGCTCTATGACAGGCCCGAACACCGGGGAGCTGTTTTTT. Translation gives CASSSMTGPNTGELFF.

This clonotype was seen repeatedly, ten times or more. The chain combines TRBV29-1 with TRBJ2-5; 12 positions agree with TRBD1. The CDR3 spans 18 residues. Trimming cost V 6 bases and J 4 bases; bases outside gene matches: 18. In germline, CDR1 is SQVTM, CDR2 ANQGSEA. The CDR3 bases are TGCAGCGTGGCCAGATACTTTTCGGGACAGGGGGCGAGAGAGACCCAGTACTTC. Its protein is CSVARYFSGQGARETQYF.

The chain is built from TRBV29-1 and TRBJ1-2; no reliable D call. Germline V gene sequence: CDR1 SQVTM, CDR2 ANQGSEA. The CDR3 has 13 residues. V dropped 5 bases and J dropped 2 bases, with 12 bases sitting between them. The CDR3 DNA follows: TGCAGCGTTCTCGACCCGGGGAACTATGGCTACACCTTC. This encodes CSVLDPGNYGYTF.

This clonotype was picked up many times. J is TRBJ2-7 and V is TRBV29-1, with a weak D call TRBD1 (6 bases). V lost 6 bases to trimming and J lost 2 bases, with 11 bases between them. The CDR3 covers 12 residues. Germline values: CDR1 SQVTM, CDR2 ANQGSEA. In nucleotides, the CDR3 is TGCAGCGTCGTGGACAGTACCTACGAGCAGTACTTC. It is translated as CSVVDSTYEQYF.

This clonotype was seen at least ten times. This rearrangement joins TRBV20-1 to TRBJ1-1; 7 positions agree with TRBD1. Germline trimming cut 6 bases from V and 2 bases from J; bases unmatched to any gene: 6. From germline, CDR1 is DFQATT and CDR2 SNEGSKA (reference sequence). CDR3 length: 13 residues. CDR3 residues: CSAPGQTNTEAFF. CDR3 DNA: TGCAGTGCCCCGGGACAGACCAACACTGAAGCTTTCTTT.

The J gene is TRBJ1-2, the V gene TRBV29-1; D may be TRBD1 (5 bases). Germline V gene data show CDR1 as SQVTM and CDR2 as ANQGSEA. The CDR3 covers 13 residues. Trimming cost V 3 bases and J 2 bases, with 10 bases left between them. In DNA form, the CDR3 reads TGCAGCGTTGATGTAGCAGGGAACTATGGCTACACCTTC. Residues: CSVDVAGNYGYTF.

This sequence joins TRBV29-1 and TRBJ2-3; tentatively, D is TRBD2 (5 bases). The CDR3 is 15 amino acids. Germline values: CDR1 SQVTM, CDR2 ANQGSEA. Trimming removed 4 bases from V and 3 bases from J, with 17 bases in between. The CDR3 DNA is TGCAGCGTTGTTTTGGTGAGGGCCGGGACAGATACGCAGTATTTT. Translating it yields CSVVLVRAGTDTQYF.

The sample holds a few counts of this clonotype. This chain connects TRBV27 to TRBJ2-3, with 7 bases fitting TRBD2. The CDR3 length is 17 residues. Germline assignment: CDR1 MNHEY and CDR2 SMNVEV (reference sequence). With 1 base clipped from V and 1 base from J, the junction kept 8 bases outside the gene matches. The CDR3 spells CASSLFGGGLGTDTQYF. CDR3 coding DNA: TGTGCCAGCAGTTTATTTGGCGGGGGTTTGGGCACAGATACGCAGTATTTT.

The CDR3 reads CASDTGTGAYEQYF. DNA for the CDR3: TGTGCCAGTGACACCGGGACAGGGGCCTACGAGCAGTACTTC. This chain uses TRBV2 with TRBJ2-7; 10 bases map to TRBD1. V was pared by 9 bases and J by 2 bases, with 7 bases of the junction left unmatched. There are 14 residues in the CDR3. Germline assignment: CDR1 SNHLY and CDR2 FYNNEI.

This clonotype has at least ten counts. V and J are TRBV14 and TRBJ2-1; D is perhaps TRBD2 (5 bases). The V and J ends lost 3 bases and 0 bases respectively, with 9 bases between them. This CDR3 contains 15 residues. Germline values: CDR1 SGHDN, CDR2 FVKESK. CDR3 sequence: CASSQGSSSYNEQFF. CDR3 bases: TGTGCCAGCAGCCAGGGGAGTAGCTCCTACAATGAGCAGTTCTTC. The full variable domain, in which reference TRBV14 and TRBJ2-1 provide the parts outside the CDR3, is EAGVTQFPSHSVIEKGQTVTLRCDPISGHDNLYWYRRVMGKEIKFLLHFVKESKQDESGMPNNRFLAERTGGTYSTLKVQPAELEDSGVYFCASSQGSSSYNEQFFGPGTRLTVL.

This clonotype came up many times. The chain has TRBV5-1 and TRBJ2-2, with D perhaps matching TRBD1 (7 bases). Per germline, CDR1 SGHRS and CDR2 YFSETQ. This CDR3 has 15 residues. The germline V and J ends were trimmed by 2 bases and 4 bases, with 12 bases remaining between them. The CDR3 bases are TGCGCCAGCAGCTTAGGAGGGGGCCGCACCGGGGAGCTGTTTTTT. Its protein is CASSLGGGRTGELFF.

In its sample, this clonotype was seen many times. CDR3 in amino acids: CSVEDSTDTQYF. In DNA form, the CDR3 reads TGCAGCGTTGAAGACAGCACAGATACGCAGTATTTT. V usage is TRBV29-1 and J usage is TRBJ2-3; the D is unclear. Germline values: CDR1 SQVTM, CDR2 ANQGSEA. V lost 0 bases and J lost 0, with 1 base in between. This CDR3 spans 12 amino acids.

The chain is built from TRBV6-4 and TRBJ2-1, with D tentatively TRBD1 (6 bases). Trimming left V 6 bases short and J 4 bases short, with 16 bases between. The CDR3 totals 15 residues. Germline-derived CDR1 and CDR2 are MRHNA and SNTAGT. CDR3: CASSARTDTYNEQFF. In nucleotides, the CDR3 is TGTGCCAGCAGCGCAAGGACAGATACTTACAATGAGCAGTTCTTC.

This clonotype appeared a few times. J is TRBJ2-7 and V is TRBV20-1, with 8 bases identical to TRBD1. This CDR3 comprises 13 residues. CDR1 DFQATT and CDR2 SNEGSKA come from the germline V gene (reference sequence). Germline trimming cut 3 bases from V and 2 bases from J; bases unmatched to any gene: 3. This CDR3 reads CSASRDRPYEQYF. In DNA, the CDR3 is TGCAGTGCTAGCCGGGACAGGCCCTACGAGCAGTACTTC.

This clonotype came up many times. The V call is TRBV20-1, the J call TRBJ2-5; D gene uncertain. The CDR3 has 13 residues. Germline CDR1 is DFQATT and CDR2 is SNEGSKA (reference sequence). Trimming left V 3 bases short and J 7 bases short, with 15 bases between. CDR3 nucleotides: TGCAGTGCTAGTGTCCTTCGTTCCTGGACCCAGTACTTC. Translated: CSASVLRSWTQYF.

This clonotype has a count of ten or more. This chain links TRBV29-1 with TRBJ2-1; a weak D match, TRBD2 (5 bases). In germline, CDR1 is SQVTM, CDR2 ANQGSEA. V was pared by 8 bases and J by 5 bases, with 13 bases between. The CDR3 is 12 amino acids. CDR3 residues: CSTGFLNNEQFF. The CDR3 bases are TGCAGCACGGGATTTCTCAACAATGAGCAGTTCTTC.

This clonotype has more than one count but fewer than ten. The J gene is TRBJ1-1, the V gene TRBV6-5; D possibly corresponds to TRBD1 (5 bases). Looked up from germline, CDR1 is MNHEY and CDR2 is SVGAGI. The CDR3 is 13 amino acids. The V gene lost 4 bases and the J gene lost 8 bases, with 14 bases spanning the gap. CDR3 sequence: CASSWSGIAEAFF. In nucleotides, the CDR3 is TGTGCCAGCAGTTGGTCAGGGATCGCCGAAGCTTTCTTT.

This clonotype was detected a few times. The genes are TRBV10-1 and TRBJ2-7; D perhaps matches TRBD2 (5 bases). The V end was cut by 2 bases, the J end by 2 bases, with 10 bases between. CDR3 length equals 14 residues. Germline CDR1 and CDR2: WNHNN and SYGVQD (reference sequence). The CDR3 DNA sequence: TGCGCCAGCAGTGAGCTAGCCGGGCCCTACGAGCAGTACTTC. Its protein product is CASSELAGPYEQYF.

In this sample, this clonotype turned up many times. V is TRBV6-5 and J is TRBJ2-7; 7 nucleotides agree with TRBD1. The germline gives CDR1 MNHEY, CDR2 SVGAGI. The CDR3 totals 14 residues. The V gene end was trimmed by 1 base and the J gene end by 3 bases; junction bases not matched to a gene: 3. The CDR3 DNA sequence: TGTGCCAGCAGTTACTACAGGGGAAACTACGAGCAGTACTTC. Its translation: CASSYYRGNYEQYF.

The chain joins TRBV4-2 to TRBJ1-2, with a weak D call TRBD1 (5 bases). V was trimmed by 0 bases and J by 4 bases, leaving 18 bases between them. CDR3 size: 17 residues. Germline CDR1 and CDR2: LGHNA and YNFKEQ. CDR3 sequence reads: CASSQDPQTASPYGYTF. The CDR3 coding sequence is TGTGCCAGCAGCCAAGACCCCCAGACAGCTTCCCCCTATGGCTACACCTTC.

This clonotype showed up many times. V gene TRBV11-2 combines with J gene TRBJ2-1; 14 bases are a match to TRBD2. Germline trimming cut 4 bases from V and 0 bases from J; bases unmatched to any gene: 2. The CDR3 is 17 amino acids. CDR1 and CDR2 from the germline V gene are SGHAT and FQNNGV. For the CDR3, the DNA is TGTGCCAGCAGCTCGGGACTAGCGGGAGACTCCTACAATGAGCAGTTCTTC. Its protein is CASSSGLAGDSYNEQFF.